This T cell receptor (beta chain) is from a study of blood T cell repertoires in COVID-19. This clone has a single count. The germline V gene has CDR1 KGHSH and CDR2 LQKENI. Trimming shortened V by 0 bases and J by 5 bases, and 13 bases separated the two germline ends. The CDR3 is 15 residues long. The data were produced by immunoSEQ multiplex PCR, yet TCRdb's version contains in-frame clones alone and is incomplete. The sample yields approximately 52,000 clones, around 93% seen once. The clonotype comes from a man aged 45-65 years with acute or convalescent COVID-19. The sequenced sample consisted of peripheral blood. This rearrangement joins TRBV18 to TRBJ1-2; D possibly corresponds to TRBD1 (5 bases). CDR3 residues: CASSPPGGAGYGYTF. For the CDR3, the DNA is TGTGCCAGCTCACCACCGGGCGGGGCGGGTTATGGCTACACCTTC. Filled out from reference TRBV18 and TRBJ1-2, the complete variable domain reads NAGVMQNPRHLVRRRGQEARLRCSPMKGHSHVYWYRQLPEEGLKFMVYLQKENIIDESGMPKERFSAEFPKEGPSILRIQQVVRGDSAAYFCASSPPGGAGYGYTFGSGTRLTVV.